This entry lists 27 T cell receptor beta chains sequenced from one sample in a study of cytomegalovirus exposure and HLA in healthy donors. 13 Jbeta primers and 60 Vbeta primers were used for the PCR. The method was immunoSEQ multiplex PCR; TCRdb's version includes in-frame clones alone and lacks a portion of them. The data show 120,000 or so clones, with about 80% seen just once and around 1.8% held by the top ten. Input material: PBMCs. The receptors originated from a man between 18 and 35 years old in good health and CMV-seronegative.

The rearrangement joins TRBV9 to TRBJ2-3; D is uncertain. Germline-derived CDR1 and CDR2 are SGDLS and YYNGEE. This CDR3 region has 13 residues. The V end was cut by 3 bases, the J end by 0 bases, with 5 bases between. CDR3 in DNA: TGTGCCAGCAGCGCCCTCAGCACAGATACGCAGTATTTT. Protein product: CASSALSTDTQYF. The full variable domain, completed using reference TRBV9 and TRBJ2-3, is DSGVTQTPKHLITATGQRVTLRCSPRSGDLSVYWYQQSLDQGLQFLIQYYNGEERAKGNILERFSAQQFPDLHSELNLSSLELGDSALYFCASSALSTDTQYFGPGTRLTVL.

This clone was observed a handful of times. The genes are TRBV4-3 and TRBJ1-1; D might be TRBD1 (6 bases). Per germline, CDR1 LGHNA and CDR2 YSLEER. Trimming shortened V by 4 bases and J by 8 bases, and 14 bases separated the two germline ends. The CDR3 totals 13 residues. CDR3 amino acids: CASSRGPGGEAFF. CDR3 nucleotide sequence: TGCGCCAGCAGCCGGGGACCGGGGGGCGAAGCTTTCTTT.

In regard to this clone: Other DNA sequences in this sample translate to the same CDR3. The chain uses TRBV11-2 and TRBJ2-2; 8 bases match TRBD2. This CDR3 is 14 amino acids long. The J segment lost 5 bases and the V segment lost 1 base, leaving 0 bases of the junction unmatched. Per germline, CDR1 SGHAT and CDR2 FQNNGV. The CDR3 protein is CASSLAGGTGELFF. CDR3 nucleotide sequence: TGTGCCAGCAGCTTAGCGGGAGGGACCGGGGAGCTGTTTTTT. Drawing the rest from reference TRBV11-2 and TRBJ2-2, the complete variable domain is EAGVAQSPRYKIIEKRQSVAFWCNPISGHATLYWYQQILGQGPKLLIQFQNNGVVDDSQLPKDRFSAERLKGVDSTLKIQPAKLEDSAVYLCASSLAGGTGELFFGEGSRLTVL.

This chain connects TRBV6-1 to TRBJ1-1; 7 positions match TRBD1. CDR1 is MNHNS and CDR2 is SASEGT in the germline V gene. CDR3 length: 13 amino acids. V dropped 7 bases and J dropped 7; count of bases not matched to a gene: 9. CDR3 sequence: CASTMGQRYEAFF. For the CDR3, the DNA is TGTGCCAGCACCATGGGACAGCGATATGAAGCTTTCTTT.

This clone was seen a single time. The chain combines TRBV6-4 with TRBJ2-3; 11 nucleotides line up with TRBD2. V lost 6 bases to trimming and J lost 2 bases; unmatched junction nucleotides: 7. This CDR3 spans 16 amino acids. Germline loops: CDR1 MRHNA, CDR2 SNTAGT. The CDR3 protein is CASRRVAGGVTDTQYF. DNA of the CDR3: TGTGCCAGCAGGCGTGTAGCGGGGGGGGTCACAGATACGCAGTATTTT.

The rearrangement links TRBV6-4 to TRBJ2-3, with TRBD2 matching over 7 bases. Germline CDR1 MRHNA, CDR2 SNTAGT. V trimming: 0 bases; J trimming: 1 base; junction bases outside the gene matches: 7. This CDR3 comprises 17 residues. The CDR3: CASSDSLRGDCTDTQYF. Here the CDR3 DNA reads TGTGCCAGCAGTGACTCGTTACGGGGGGACTGCACAGATACGCAGTATTTT.

V is TRBV6-5 and J is TRBJ2-5; 8 nucleotides match TRBD1. Near its end, the DNA agrees better with TRBJ2-7, so the J call may be wrong. The CDR3 spans 15 residues. Per the germline V gene, CDR1 is MNHEY and CDR2 is SVGAGI. This CDR3 reads CASSPSGGLLYEQYF. The CDR3 DNA reads TGTGCCAGCAGCCCATCAGGGGGCCTCCTCTACGAGCAGTACTTC.

The genes are TRBV6-1 and TRBJ1-3; no firm D call. V was cut by 3 bases and J by 0 bases, with 15 bases left in between. CDR3 length: 17 amino acids. Germline CDR1 is MNHNS and CDR2 is SASEGT. The CDR3 reads CASSDPRSPGSGNTIYF. For the CDR3, the DNA is TGTGCCAGCAGTGATCCAAGGAGCCCGGGCTCTGGAAACACCATATATTTT.

The rearrangement uses TRBV7-7 and TRBJ2-5; 7 positions match TRBD1. The CDR3 sequence is 14 residues long. Trimming at V came to 4 bases and at J to 6 bases, leaving 8 bases not matched to a gene. CDR1 and CDR2 (germline): SSHAT, FNYEAQ (reference sequence). CDR3 nucleotide sequence: TGTGCCAGCAGCTATGGACAGGCGGAAAAGACCCAGTACTTC. Translation gives CASSYGQAEKTQYF.

The table lists this clone with a few counts. Distinct nucleotide sequences in the sample also encode this CDR3. This chain links TRBV7-9 with TRBJ2-7; weak D call: TRBD2 (5 bases). The length of the CDR3 is 12 residues. Germline CDR1 reads SEHNR; CDR2 reads FQNEAQ (reference sequence). Trimming shortened V by 6 bases and J by 1 base, and 7 bases separated the two germline ends. The CDR3 coding sequence is TGTGCCAGCAGTCGAGGGTCCTACGAGCAGTACTTC. Protein sequence: CASSRGSYEQYF.

This clone was seen only once. This chain joins TRBV5-1 and TRBJ2-3; 8 bases map to TRBD2. The length of the CDR3 is 15 residues. Germline assignment: CDR1 SGHRS and CDR2 YFSETQ. After removal of 4 bases from V and 0 bases from J, the junction contained 4 bases not matched to a gene. CDR3 region: CASSRGGPSTDTQYF. CDR3 sequence (DNA): TGCGCCAGCAGCCGCGGGGGGCCGAGCACAGATACGCAGTATTTT. The whole variable domain, remainder taken from reference TRBV5-1 and TRBJ2-3, is KAGVTQTPRYLIKTRGQQVTLSCSPISGHRSVSWYQQTPGQGLQFLFEYFSETQRNKGNFPGRFSGRQFSNSRSEMNVSTLELGDSALYLCASSRGGPSTDTQYFGPGTRLTVL.

The chain has TRBV6-5 and TRBJ2-2; the D gene is possibly TRBD1 (6 bases). Trimming stripped 7 bases from V and 6 bases from J, with 12 bases between. The CDR3 has 13 residues. The germline V gene encodes CDR1 MNHEY and CDR2 SVGAGI. For the CDR3, the DNA is TGTGCCAGCACAGGGGTGGGTTCCGGGGAGCTGTTTTTT. Translation gives CASTGVGSGELFF.

The gene calls are TRBV7-3 and TRBJ1-2, with D tentatively TRBD1 (6 bases). The CDR3 is 15 residues long. The germline V and J ends were trimmed by 4 bases and 5 bases, with 17 bases remaining between them. Germline V gene sequence: CDR1 SGHTA, CDR2 FQGTGA. CDR3 DNA sequence: TGTGCCAGCAGCTCCGGGGGGGCCCACAGGTATGGCTACACCTTC. It encodes CASSSGGAHRYGYTF. The variable domain in full, with the rest retrieved from reference TRBV7-3 and TRBJ1-2, is GAGVSQTPSNKVTEKGKYVELRCDPISGHTALYWYRQSLGQGPEFLIYFQGTGAADDSGLPNDRFFAVRPEGSVSTLKIQRTERGDSAVYLCASSSGGAHRYGYTFGSGTRLTVV.

The CDR3 region has the DNA TGTGCCAGCAGCTTGGCTACTTACAATGAGCAGTTCTTC. Its protein product is CASSLATYNEQFF. The gene calls are TRBV5-4 and TRBJ2-1; D unresolved. Germline V gene lookup returns CDR1 SGHNT and CDR2 YYREEE (reference sequence). The CDR3 sequence is 13 residues long. The V and J ends lost 0 bases and 4 bases respectively, with 5 bases between them.

This clone was found a few times. J is TRBJ2-7 and V is TRBV28; D is uncertain. The CDR3 loop spans 14 amino acids. Per the germline V gene, CDR1 is MDHEN and CDR2 is SYDVKM. Deletions cut 2 bases from V and 6 bases from J, with 14 bases between. CDR3 coding DNA: TGTGCCAGCAGTTTAACGCAGTCCCAATCCGAGCAGTACTTC. Its protein is CASSLTQSQSEQYF.

V gene TRBV7-2 combines with J gene TRBJ2-3; 10 bases map to TRBD2. The length of the CDR3 is 14 residues. J gave up 6 bases and V 4 bases, and 4 bases lay outside the gene matches. Germline CDR1 is SGHTA and CDR2 is FQGNSA. The CDR3, as DNA: TGTGCCAGCAGCTACAGCGGGGGGGCCGATACGCAGTATTTT. Protein sequence: CASSYSGGADTQYF.

The chain uses TRBV2 and TRBJ1-2; a possible D gene is TRBD1 (6 bases). V gave up 8 bases and J gave up 1 base, with 14 bases separating them. The V gene's germline CDR1 is SNHLY and CDR2 FYNNEI. CDR3 size: 14 residues. CDR3 bases: TGTGCCAGCCGGGGGGGCAGACGTAACTATGGCTACACCTTC. Translating gives CASRGGRRNYGYTF. The full variable domain, in which reference TRBV2 and TRBJ1-2 provide the parts outside the CDR3, is EPEVTQTPSHQVTQMGQEVILRCVPISNHLYFYWYRQILGQKVEFLVSFYNNEISEKSEIFDDQFSVERPDGSNFTLKIRSTKLEDSAMYFCASRGGRRNYGYTFGSGTRLTVV.

This chain joins TRBV19 and TRBJ2-4; 14 bases fit TRBD2. Per germline, CDR1 LNHDA and CDR2 SQIVND (reference sequence). The CDR3 spans 16 residues. The junction had 9 bases not matched to a gene; V was cut back by 5 bases and J by 9 bases. CDR3 loop: CASSVRTSGGQSIQYF. In nucleotides, the CDR3 is TGTGCCAGTAGTGTCCGGACTAGCGGGGGGCAGAGCATTCAGTACTTC.

The chain recombines TRBV9 with TRBJ2-1; TRBD2 aligns across 9 bases. Germline V lookup: CDR1 SGDLS, CDR2 YYNGEE. CDR3 length: 15 residues. The V gene end was trimmed by 0 bases and the J gene end by 7 bases; junction bases not matched to a gene: 5. The CDR3 coding sequence is TGTGCCAGCAGCGTAGGGAGCGGGGGGATGAATGAGCAGTTCTTC. Residues: CASSVGSGGMNEQFF. Full variable domain (rest looked up from reference TRBV9 and TRBJ2-1): DSGVTQTPKHLITATGQRVTLRCSPRSGDLSVYWYQQSLDQGLQFLIQYYNGEERAKGNILERFSAQQFPDLHSELNLSSLELGDSALYFCASSVGSGGMNEQFFGPGTRLTVL.

The V call is TRBV7-6, the J call TRBJ1-4; D might be TRBD1 (6 bases). V gave up 1 base and J gave up 8 bases, with 11 bases separating them. Germline V gene sequence: CDR1 SGHVS, CDR2 FNYEAQ. The CDR3 length is 14 residues. The CDR3 here is CASSLGTVREKLFF. CDR3 nucleotides: TGTGCCAGCAGCTTAGGGACAGTGAGGGAAAAACTGTTTTTT. Complete variable domain (other parts from reference TRBV7-6 and TRBJ1-4): GAGVSQSPRYKVTKRGQDVALRCDPISGHVSLYWYRQALGQGPEFLTYFNYEAQQDKSGLPNDRFSAERPEGSISTLTIQRTEQRDSAMYRCASSLGTVREKLFFGSGTQLSVL.

This clone turned up a few times. The gene calls are TRBV2 and TRBJ1-1; D not resolved. Germline-derived CDR1 and CDR2 are SNHLY and FYNNEI. The CDR3 sequence is 12 residues long. V was clipped by 9 bases and J by 11 bases, with 19 bases between them. The CDR3 spells CASGRSRTGAFF. The CDR3 bases are TGTGCCAGTGGCAGGAGCAGGACTGGCGCTTTCTTT.

The chain combines TRBV6-6 with TRBJ2-2; 13 bases line up with TRBD2. The junction had 3 bases not matched to a gene; V was cut back by 6 bases and J by 5 bases. CDR3 length: 15 residues. Germline CDR1 MNHNY, CDR2 SVGAGI (reference sequence). DNA of the CDR3: TGTGCCAGCAGGCCGGGACTAGCGGGGACCGGGGAGCTGTTTTTT. It yields the protein CASRPGLAGTGELFF.

J is TRBJ1-2 and V is TRBV19; possibly TRBD1 for D (5 bases). Germline CDR1 LNHDA, CDR2 SQIVND (reference sequence). This CDR3 is 12 amino acids long. V dropped 3 bases and J dropped 10 bases, with 12 bases sitting between them. The CDR3 reads CASSIKRTTYTF. The CDR3 coding sequence is TGTGCCAGTAGTATCAAGAGGACAACCTACACCTTC.

This chain connects TRBV2 to TRBJ2-3; D remains unclear. Looked up from germline, CDR1 is SNHLY and CDR2 is FYNNEI. CDR3 size: 13 residues. The ends were cut back, 4 bases at V and 6 bases at J, with 11 bases in the middle. CDR3 DNA sequence: TGTGCCAGCAGTGTCGTGCCCCGGGATACGCAGTATTTT. Translation: CASSVVPRDTQYF.

The J gene is TRBJ1-1, the V gene TRBV11-2; 9 positions match TRBD1. Germline V gene lookup returns CDR1 SGHAT and CDR2 FQNNGV. The CDR3 extends over 13 amino acids. Unmatched junction bases numbered 5, after V lost 5 bases and J lost 7 bases. The CDR3 nucleotides are TGTGCCAGCAGCCTGGACAGGGGAGGTGAAGCTTTCTTT. This encodes CASSLDRGGEAFF.

The CDR3 DNA sequence: TGTGCCACCCCCCCACTCCACGAGCAGTACTTC. The encoded protein is CATPPLHEQYF. The chain has TRBV27 and TRBJ2-7; D is ambiguous. This CDR3 comprises 11 residues. The ends were cut back, 10 bases at V and 5 bases at J, with 12 bases in the middle. Germline-derived CDR1 and CDR2 are MNHEY and SMNVEV (reference sequence).

The chain carries TRBV6-5 and TRBJ2-7, with a possible D match to TRBD1 (5 bases). This CDR3 contains 15 residues. In germline, CDR1 is MNHEY, CDR2 SVGAGI. The V gene lost 6 bases and the J gene lost 0 bases, with 15 bases spanning the gap. CDR3: CASRQTGFSSYEQYF. CDR3 DNA: TGTGCCAGCAGGCAAACAGGTTTTAGCTCCTACGAGCAGTACTTC.